These T cell receptor beta chains were read from a single sample in a study of blood T cell repertoires in COVID-19. Sequencing was performed with immunoSEQ multiplex PCR; in TCRdb, only in-frame clones are kept and a portion is missing. The sample carries approximately 350,000 clones, almost 90% recorded once. Material: peripheral blood. Every receptor here comes from a woman in her 70s with COVID-19, enrolled during active disease. The CDR3 runs from the conserved cysteine through the conserved F or W. The order of the fields is D gene, J gene, V gene, clone size, CDR3 protein, CDR3 DNA. The D gene is left open where the match is weak. Only part of the rows carry a size: once, few, many, or a class if the clone is expanded.

D: NA; J: TRBJ1-5; V: TRBV12-3/TRBV12-4; size: NA; CDR3: CASSQGSNQPQHF; DNA: TGTGCCAGCAGTCAGGGGAGCAATCAGCCCCAGCATTTT
D: NA; J: TRBJ1-2; V: TRBV7-9; size: NA; CDR3: CASSLEGGVSHGYTF; DNA: TGTGCCAGCAGCTTAGAAGGAGGGGTTTCCCATGGCTACACCTTC
D: NA; J: TRBJ2-1; V: TRBV12-5; size: NA; CDR3: CASGLGGKWVNEQFF; DNA: TGTGCTAGTGGTTTGGGGGGCAAGTGGGTCAATGAGCAGTTCTTC
D: NA; J: TRBJ2-1; V: TRBV6-6; size: NA; CDR3: CASKSENYNEQFF; DNA: TGTGCCAGCAAATCGGAGAACTACAATGAGCAGTTCTTC
D: TRBD1; J: TRBJ2-6; V: TRBV19; size: once; CDR3: CASIPGQLAGANVLTF; DNA: TGTGCCAGTATCCCGGGACAGCTGGCTGGGGCCAACGTCCTGACTTTC
D: NA; J: TRBJ1-4; V: TRBV3-1/TRBV3-2; size: NA; CDR3: CATSSGARGEKLFF; DNA: TGTGCCACCTCATCCGGGGCAAGGGGGGAAAAACTGTTTTTT
D: NA; J: TRBJ2-3; V: TRBV5-6; size: few; CDR3: CASSLEGAPSTDTQYF; DNA: TGTGCCAGCAGCTTGGAAGGGGCTCCTAGCACAGATACGCAGTATTTT
D: NA; J: TRBJ1-1; V: TRBV7-2; size: NA; CDR3: CASSLVGSPLLNTEAFF; DNA: TGTGCCAGCAGCTTAGTTGGCAGTCCTCTTTTAAACACTGAAGCTTTCTTT
D: NA; J: TRBJ2-7; V: TRBV5-6; size: NA; CDR3: CASSLLQSYEQYF; DNA: TGTGCCAGCAGCTTGTTACAGTCCTACGAGCAGTACTTC
D: TRBD1; J: TRBJ1-1; V: TRBV4-1; size: NA; CDR3: CASSQDSGQKAFF; DNA: TGCGCCAGCAGCCAAGACTCGGGACAGAAAGCTTTCTTT
D: NA; J: TRBJ1-6; V: TRBV7-9; size: NA; CDR3: CASSLDLAGTPNSPLHF; DNA: TGTGCCAGCAGCTTAGACTTGGCAGGAACGCCCAATTCACCCCTCCACTTT
D: TRBD1; J: TRBJ1-2; V: TRBV24-1; size: NA; CDR3: CATSDPGQGIYGYTF; DNA: TGTGCCACCAGTGACCCGGGACAGGGAATCTATGGCTACACCTTC
D: TRBD2; J: TRBJ2-2; V: TRBV10-3; size: NA; CDR3: CAIGPYGGGRGTGELFF; DNA: TGTGCCATCGGTCCCTACGGGGGGGGCCGGGGCACCGGGGAGCTGTTTTTT
D: NA; J: TRBJ2-5; V: TRBV2; size: NA; CDR3: CATGVGPETQYF; DNA: TGTGCCACTGGGGTGGGGCCAGAGACCCAGTACTTC
D: NA; J: TRBJ1-4; V: TRBV2; size: once; CDR3: CASEKTGSNEKLFF; DNA: TGTGCCAGCGAAAAGACAGGATCTAATGAAAAACTGTTTTTT
D: NA; J: TRBJ1-6; V: TRBV12-3/TRBV12-4; size: NA; CDR3: CASSSSNSPLHF; DNA: TGTGCCAGCAGTTCTTCCAATTCACCCCTCCACTTT
D: NA; J: TRBJ2-3; V: TRBV12-5; size: NA; CDR3: CASGLDYTDTQYF; DNA: TGTGCTAGTGGTTTGGACTACACAGATACGCAGTATTTT
D: NA; J: TRBJ2-7; V: TRBV6-6; size: NA; CDR3: CASTEGISAYEQYF; DNA: TGTGCCAGCACGGAGGGTATTAGCGCCTACGAGCAGTACTTC
D: TRBD1; J: TRBJ1-2; V: TRBV29-1; size: NA; CDR3: CSVQGAPYGYTF; DNA: TGCAGCGTTCAGGGGGCGCCTTATGGCTACACCTTC
D: TRBD1; J: TRBJ1-2; V: TRBV6-6; size: NA; CDR3: CASSYDPGGDYGYTF; DNA: TGTGCCAGCAGTTACGATCCAGGGGGCGACTATGGCTACACCTTC
D: NA; J: TRBJ1-1; V: TRBV10-1; size: NA; CDR3: CASSESGRENTEAFF; DNA: TGCGCCAGCAGTGAGTCTGGCAGGGAGAACACTGAAGCTTTCTTT
D: NA; J: TRBJ1-5; V: TRBV19; size: NA; CDR3: CASSMPPHRAGVGQPQHF; DNA: TGTGCCAGTAGTATGCCCCCTCACAGGGCAGGGGTTGGTCAGCCCCAGCATTTT
D: NA; J: TRBJ1-5; V: TRBV9; size: NA; CDR3: CASSEGHRNQPQHF; DNA: TGTGCCAGCAGCGAGGGACATCGGAATCAGCCCCAGCATTTT
D: NA; J: TRBJ1-2; V: TRBV18; size: NA; CDR3: CASSPGQGSVGYTF; DNA: TGTGCCAGCTCACCAGGGCAGGGTTCGGTCGGCTACACCTTC
D: NA; J: TRBJ1-2; V: TRBV11-2; size: few; CDR3: CASSLERVSGYTF; DNA: TGTGCCAGCAGCTTAGAACGGGTTTCTGGCTACACCTTC
D: NA; J: TRBJ1-4; V: TRBV5-4; size: few; CDR3: CASSVDSSKLFF; DNA: TGTGCCAGCAGCGTAGACAGCTCAAAACTGTTTTTT
D: TRBD1; J: TRBJ2-3; V: TRBV7-7; size: once; CDR3: CASSQGDTDTQYF; DNA: TGTGCCAGCAGCCAGGGGGACACAGATACGCAGTATTTT
D: NA; J: TRBJ1-1; V: TRBV7-9; size: few; CDR3: CASSLRGGGEAFF; DNA: TGTGCCAGCAGCTTACGGGGGGGAGGTGAAGCTTTCTTT
D: NA; J: TRBJ1-2; V: TRBV6-5; size: once; CDR3: CASTTSGTFGYTF; DNA: TGTGCCAGCACTACAAGCGGGACTTTTGGCTACACCTTC
D: NA; J: TRBJ2-3; V: TRBV7-9; size: NA; CDR3: CASSLPPTDTQYF; DNA: TGTGCCAGCAGCTTACCCCCGACAGATACGCAGTATTTT
D: TRBD1; J: TRBJ1-1; V: TRBV10-3; size: NA; CDR3: CAISRDRDNTEAFF; DNA: TGTGCCATCAGTCGGGACAGGGATAACACTGAAGCTTTCTTT
D: NA; J: TRBJ2-7; V: TRBV7-9; size: once; CDR3: CASSLDIGVYEQYF; DNA: TGTGCCAGCAGCTTAGATATCGGGGTTTACGAGCAGTACTTC
D: NA; J: TRBJ2-5; V: TRBV6-5; size: few; CDR3: CASSYSLASWQETQYF; DNA: TGTGCCAGCAGTTACTCCTTAGCCTCGTGGCAAGAGACCCAGTACTTC
D: TRBD2; J: TRBJ2-1; V: TRBV9; size: NA; CDR3: CASSVGAGNYNEQFF; DNA: TGTGCCAGCAGCGTAGGAGCGGGGAACTACAATGAGCAGTTCTTC
D: TRBD1; J: TRBJ1-6; V: TRBV19; size: NA; CDR3: CASSTEGAVNSPLHF; DNA: TGTGCCAGTAGTACCGAGGGGGCTGTAAATTCACCCCTCCACTTT
D: TRBD2; J: TRBJ2-3; V: TRBV7-2; size: NA; CDR3: CASSLIGGDTDTQYF; DNA: TGTGCCAGCAGCTTAATCGGGGGGGACACAGATACGCAGTATTTT
D: TRBD2; J: TRBJ2-7; V: TRBV7-3; size: NA; CDR3: CASSERAGTEQYF; DNA: TGTGCCAGCAGCGAGCGAGCGGGGACCGAGCAGTACTTC
D: NA; J: TRBJ2-2; V: TRBV21-1; size: NA; CDR3: CASSKVGQGFTGELFF; DNA: TGTGCCAGCAGCAAAGTAGGGCAGGGATTCACCGGGGAGCTGTTTTTT
D: TRBD1; J: TRBJ1-1; V: TRBV12-3/TRBV12-4; size: once; CDR3: CASSLSTGGRAFF; DNA: TGTGCCAGCAGTTTATCGACAGGGGGCAGAGCTTTCTTT
D: NA; J: TRBJ2-7; V: TRBV5-1; size: NA; CDR3: CASSTSLREQYF; DNA: TGCGCCAGCAGCACCTCCCTCCGGGAGCAGTACTTC
D: TRBD1; J: TRBJ1-2; V: TRBV25-1; size: NA; CDR3: CASSVGDREFYGYTF; DNA: TGTGCCAGCAGTGTTGGGGACAGGGAATTTTATGGCTACACCTTC
D: TRBD2; J: TRBJ2-1; V: TRBV4-2; size: NA; CDR3: CASSQTSGGGNEQFF; DNA: TGTGCCAGCAGCCAGACTAGCGGGGGGGGAAATGAGCAGTTCTTC
D: TRBD2; J: TRBJ2-1; V: TRBV27; size: NA; CDR3: CASSITSGVYNEQFF; DNA: TGTGCCAGCAGTATCACTAGCGGGGTTTACAATGAGCAGTTCTTC
D: NA; J: TRBJ1-3; V: TRBV4-3; size: NA; CDR3: CASSQDGASGNTIYF; DNA: TGCGCCAGCAGCCAAGATGGGGCTTCCGGAAACACCATATATTTT
D: NA; J: TRBJ2-5; V: TRBV5-5; size: once; CDR3: CASSLALGLETQYF; DNA: TGTGCCAGCAGCTTGGCGCTTGGCTTAGAGACCCAGTACTTC
D: TRBD1; J: TRBJ1-3; V: TRBV6-2/TRBV6-3; size: NA; CDR3: CASSRPRPGGPDTIYF; DNA: TGTGCCAGCAGTCGACCCCGGCCAGGGGGTCCCGACACCATATATTTT
D: NA; J: TRBJ1-1; V: TRBV7-2; size: NA; CDR3: CASSVNRGNTEAFF; DNA: TGTGCCAGCAGCGTAAATCGGGGGAACACTGAAGCTTTCTTT
D: NA; J: TRBJ1-1; V: TRBV7-9; size: NA; CDR3: CASSPSEGVVSTEAFF; DNA: TGTGCCAGCAGCCCTTCCGAGGGAGTTGTATCTACTGAAGCTTTCTTT
D: TRBD2; J: TRBJ2-3; V: TRBV2; size: once; CDR3: CASSAEGLAMDTQYF; DNA: TGTGCCAGCAGCGCCGAAGGACTAGCGATGGATACGCAGTATTTT
D: TRBD1; J: TRBJ2-1; V: TRBV3-1/TRBV3-2; size: NA; CDR3: CASSQVRGLGEQFF; DNA: TGTGCCAGCAGCCAAGTCAGGGGGCTCGGTGAGCAGTTCTTC
D: NA; J: TRBJ1-1; V: TRBV9; size: NA; CDR3: CASSSLDKLNTEAFF; DNA: TGTGCCAGCAGCTCTCTTGACAAGCTAAACACTGAAGCTTTCTTT
D: NA; J: TRBJ1-6; V: TRBV7-9; size: few; CDR3: CASSLAFRDNSPLHF; DNA: TGTGCCAGCAGCTTAGCGTTCAGGGATAATTCACCCCTCCACTTT
D: NA; J: TRBJ1-1; V: TRBV10-3; size: NA; CDR3: CAISATGLGTEAFF; DNA: TGTGCCATCAGTGCGACAGGTCTAGGCACTGAAGCTTTCTTT